The sequence of this T cell receptor beta chain was determined in a study of T cell responses to AZD1222 COVID-19 vaccine. The study, taken as a whole, reports: An increase in Spike-specific TCR breadth and depth was observed after two AZD1222 doses. Unmutated variant regions are reportedly the target of nearly half of TCRs that are spike-specific. Among the donors, most were white British and more were female, and clonal diversity was possibly underestimated.

Generated by immunoSEQ multiplex PCR, the TCRdb table keeps only in-frame clones and is missing some. The table includes more than 250,000 clones, roughly 93% detected once. Trimming at V came to 0 bases and at J to 4 bases, leaving 3 bases not matched to a gene. The CDR3 has 15 amino acids. Germline CDR1 is LGHDT and CDR2 is YNNKEL (reference sequence). With regard to this clone: Its antigen is undetermined.

Sequencing was performed on peripheral blood, taken on day 0 of AZD1222 vaccination. The receptor was derived from an adult in good health. The genes are TRBV3-1 (or the pseudogene TRBV3-2) and TRBJ2-1; TRBD2 aligns across 7 bases. CDR3 DNA: TGTGCCAGCAGCCAAGATTCCGGGAGGTACAATGAGCAGTTCTTC. This sequence encodes CASSQDSGRYNEQFF.